This record looks at one T cell receptor beta chain sequence and its context. The clone's antigen remains unknown. Base qualities are not provided; no much larger clone lies one nucleotide away. Libraries came from the immunoSEQ multiplex PCR assay. For the multiplex PCR, a mixture combining 60 forward primers for TCR Vbeta segments and 13 reverse primers for TCR Jbeta segments was used. A multiplex PCR assay on genomic DNA amplified the CDR3 region of rearranged TCR beta genes. On the Illumina HiSeq System, the amplified TCR beta libraries were sequenced as 87-base-pair reads. The original methods were these. Across the roughly 600 repertoires, a later analysis counted tens of millions of unique TCR beta chains, some 11 million of which were shared by at least two donors. A nearest-neighbor algorithm error-corrected the raw reads and collapsed the reads into unique sequences, merging closely related sequences to remove PCR and sequencing errors. Alignment of CDR3 sequences to IMGT reference sequences was used to assign V, D and J gene segments. Each retained sequence needed at least a six-nucleotide match to both a V gene segment and a J gene segment. A rearrangement counted as productive if the CDR3 had no stop codons and remained in frame with V and J, and every other rearrangement counted as non-productive. CDR3 was defined according to IMGT convention as the region running from the second conserved V-encoded cysteine to the conserved J-encoded phenylalanine. The earlier analysis of about 640 of the donors excluded any sequence lacking an unambiguous match to a single V gene segment. In an earlier analysis of 587 of the donors, V segments were called functional above 56.7% productive rearrangements and were called segregating when the between-donor standard deviation exceeded 5%. To diagnose cytomegalovirus status from the catalog of TCR beta chain sequences, a statistical classification framework was built. A later analysis assigned V and J genes by comparing TCR nucleotide sequences with IMGT/GENE-DB human TR gene sequences. The TCRdist pipeline was used in a later analysis to assign CDR3 sequences and most-parsimonious VDJ recombination scenarios. In a later analysis, every TCR beta chain was defined by the combination of its CDR3 amino acid sequence and its V-gene family, and reads without a unique V-gene family were dropped. As a way to deal with suspected cross-contamination and a sequencing artifact, a later analysis dropped roughly 600 nucleotide sequences that were highly shared and had low generation probability. In a later analysis, a clonal expansion index for each public chain was calculated from normalized within-repertoire ranks of inferred template counts. A later analysis computed generation probabilities with a VDJ recombination model fitted to out-of-frame rearrangements, and checked the results against IGoR. In a later analysis, hypergeometric tests were used to score TCR-TCR, TCR-HLA and TCR-CMV co-occurrence, with a repertoire-size bias correction applied to TCR pairs. False discovery rates were estimated in a later analysis by permuting HLA or CMV assignments 20 times. A later analysis grouped co-occurring TCRs with DBSCAN, adding TCRdist sequence similarity when clustering within HLA-allele-positive subsets. For co-occurrence clustering, repertoires with fewer than 30,000 or more than 120,000 public chains were excluded, along with 5 or 6 repertoires with anomalous nucleotide sharing. TCRdb obtained this table from immuneACCESS and retained in-frame rearrangements with V and J assigned. These tables miss some clones; where compared with another copy, unresolved V genes account for less than half of the shortfall, and the remainder is unexplained. V, J and clone size derive from that table, while D and trimming were established from the DNA sequence. In all, the sample holds approximately 69,000 clones, and 76% of those were seen once. Under 3.5% of the sample rests with the top ten.

In total, over 600 healthy bone marrow donors made up the cohort. Cohort members were all nominally healthy when sampled, although unrecorded immune exposures were likely present. The donor was CMV seronegative and belonged to the group of 350 or so seronegative cohort members. A peripheral blood sample was provided by each donor, and peripheral blood mononuclear cells were used for TCR beta sequencing. The Qiagen DNeasy Blood Extraction Kit was used to extract genomic DNA from the blood cell samples. The sample comes from a study of cytomegalovirus exposure and HLA in healthy donors (dated by TCRdb to about 2017). Some background on the complete study: An earlier analysis of a few hundred of the donors reported 250 to 300 Gb of sequence data and 95 million to 140 million unique TCR beta sequences obtained from about 179 million T cells. An early release that covered around 590 HLA-typed donors contained around 330 gigabases of sequencing data and about 84 million unique TCR sequences. The genetic ancestry cluster associated with self-reported Caucasian donors included over 65% of the roughly 380 genotyped donors. The study aimed to test whether signatures of past pathogen exposure could be identified by cataloging public T cell receptors. The study used immunosequencing to profile the T cell repertoires of about 670 subjects and linked those repertoires to cytomegalovirus serostatus. In addition to the first cohort of roughly 670 subjects, a separate validation cohort of about 120 different subjects was used. To predict cytomegalovirus infection status, the study combined high-throughput TCR immunosequencing, statistical association of individual TCRs with disease status, and machine learning. To study patterns of TCR occurrence, a later analysis re-analyzed previously published TCR beta repertoires from 500 to 850 donors and added high-resolution HLA genotyping. Rather than using new phenotypic data, the later analysis identified candidate immune exposures from TCR beta sequences and from how often those sequences occurred across donors. To decide whether each TCR beta V gene segment behaved as functional or pseudogenic, an earlier analysis of nearly 600 of the donors relied on high-throughput TCR beta sequencing. Donor age, sex, ethnicity and CMV serostatus were compiled together with the repertoire data. Genome-wide SNP genotypes for about 55% of the roughly 670 donors were used in a later genetic analysis, which treated that subset as a discovery cohort. Every repertoire in the discovery cohort had been generated on one and the same sequencing platform. HLA typing included class I and class II loci at four-digit resolution. The number of typed donors differed by locus: roughly 620-640 for A, B, C, DRB1 and DQB1; 500 to 550 for DQA1; 606 for DPA1; and roughly 450 for DPB1. Roughly 5 DR-DQ haplotypes were handled as single units for association and clustering, since linkage in the cohort was strong. On average, around 230,000 unique TCR beta nucleotide sequences were sequenced per donor among about 400 genotyped donors of the cohort, with roughly 18% of those sequences being non-productive.

General conclusions and limits of the study: In vitro tests confirmed that a few of the cytomegalovirus-associated TCR beta chains recognize cytomegalovirus antigens. A later analysis associated 17,000 or so TCR beta sequences with specific HLA alleles at a false discovery rate of 0.05. A later analysis found that TCR association rates varied across HLA loci, with DRB1 alleles showing the most associated TCRs and HLA-C alleles the fewest. Because counts were too low, fewer than 20 rarely observed V segments, including chromosome 9 orphons, were excluded from the earlier analysis of 500 to 700 of the donors. An earlier analysis of 587 of the donors showed that most TCR beta V segments appeared in productive rearrangements either about 87% or about 30% of the time, which broadly matched IMGT annotations. The classifier was reported to diagnose cytomegalovirus status with high specificity and sensitivity in both the original cohort and the validation cohort. Correlated functional status among segregating V segments might reflect linkage disequilibrium, but an unknown experimental factor could not be ruled out. A further reported finding was that TCR beta sequences accurately predicted the HLA-A and HLA-B alleles for most subjects in the first cohort. Presence/absence analyses assumed roughly uniform sequencing depth across donors, an assumption that may not hold. Immune exposure information for the cohort was limited to CMV serostatus. Compared with equally common non-associated chains, HLA-associated TCR beta chains in a later analysis were more clonally expanded and had lower generation probabilities. According to the authors, the approach could potentially be generalized to other disease states and immunological phenotypes. Across donors, most TCR sequences were observed very rarely, whereas some public TCRs were present in many individuals. An association between a missense DCLRE1C variant and V-gene and J-gene trimming of TCR beta chains was found in a later genetic analysis and replicated in an independent cohort. Some IMGT-functional V segments, including TRBV6-2 and TRBV6-3, could not be distinguished by the 87-base-pair reads and were therefore excluded. In a later genetic analysis, fewer N-insertions in productive TCRs were reported among donors in an Asian-associated ancestry cluster than the roughly 700-donor mean. According to a later analysis, parvovirus B19, influenza, CMV and Epstein-Barr virus appeared linked to several top co-occurrence clusters. Assigning TCR associations to individual alleles was difficult when HLA alleles, especially DR and DQ, strongly co-occurred. The study gave a list of around 170 TCR beta chains associated with cytomegalovirus. This cohort had only TCR beta chains sequenced, and the lack of alpha or paired-chain data limited which features could be detected. Because HLA typing was missing for some donors at each locus, association tests included only the typed subset. A group of highly shared sequence variants was considered likely to be a technical artifact of the sequencing pipeline. Most CMV-associated TCR beta chains appeared to be HLA-restricted in a later analysis, and the HLA associations seemed to be driven largely by CMV exposure.

The CDR3 contains 13 residues, cysteine and valine counted. Solely the CDR3 DNA is kept, with 39 bases framed from the first base. From a lookup of the germline V gene, CDR1 and CDR2 are MDHEN and SYDVKM. The germline ends are 12 bases apart after V is trimmed by 3 bases and J by 6 bases. This clonotype was obtained from a man between 18 and 29 years old in good health and CMV-seronegative. The source material was PBMCs. The rearranged segments are TRBV28 and TRBJ2-7; there is no confident call for the D gene. The DNA sequence follows: TGTGCCAGCAGTTTCGCCCGCCTGGGCGAGCAGTACGTC. Translated, this gives CASSFARLGEQYV.